Given below is one T cell receptor (beta chain) in context. Antigen: not known. The ends lost 0 bases at V and 4 bases at J; junction bases unmatched: 9. The germline V gene encodes CDR1 SGHAT and CDR2 FQNNGV. This CDR3 has 16 residues. Using immunoSEQ multiplex PCR, the repertoire was profiled, and TCRdb retains in-frame clones only, with some absent. The sample holds 20,000 to 25,000 clones, 65% to 85% seen once. The source of the sample is a study of Tregs in tolerant kidney transplant recipients. Recipients received nonmyeloablative bone marrow transplants from related graft donors, with transient mixed chimerism. Unstimulated Tregs (CD4+CD25+CD127-) and CD4+CD25- non-Tregs were sorted from PBMCs. The study, taken as a whole, reports: The small number of patients limits these findings pending further validation. Tregs expanded with activated donor B cells seemed most donor-specific.

This sequence originates from a human patient who received a combined kidney and bone marrow transplant. A subset of T cells may come from the graft donor. The chain links TRBV11-2 to TRBJ2-7; TRBD2 matches 7 bases. The specimen was CD8+ T cells from blood (PBMCs), collected 6 months after the transplant. As DNA, the CDR3 is TGTGCCAGCAGCTTAGATGGGAGGGTATTGTATTACGAGCAGTACTTC. This sequence encodes CASSLDGRVLYYEQYF.